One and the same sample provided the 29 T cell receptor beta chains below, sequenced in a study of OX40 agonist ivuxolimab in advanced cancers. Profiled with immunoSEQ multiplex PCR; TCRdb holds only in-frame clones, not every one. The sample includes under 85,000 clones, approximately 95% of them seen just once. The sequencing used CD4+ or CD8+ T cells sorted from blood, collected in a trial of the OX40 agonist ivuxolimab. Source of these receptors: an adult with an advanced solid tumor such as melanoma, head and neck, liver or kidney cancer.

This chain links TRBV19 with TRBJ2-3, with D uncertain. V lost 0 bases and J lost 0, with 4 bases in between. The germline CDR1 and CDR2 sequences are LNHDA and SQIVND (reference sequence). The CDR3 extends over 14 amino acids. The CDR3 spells CASSIERSTDTQYF. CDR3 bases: TGTGCCAGTAGTATAGAGCGTAGCACAGATACGCAGTATTTT.

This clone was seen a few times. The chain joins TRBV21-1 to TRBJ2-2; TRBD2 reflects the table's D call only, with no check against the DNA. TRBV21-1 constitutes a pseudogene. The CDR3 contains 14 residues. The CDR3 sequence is CASSKSRGAGELFF. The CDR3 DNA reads TGTGCCAGCAGCAAAAGTCGGGGGGCCGGGGAGCTGTTTTTT.

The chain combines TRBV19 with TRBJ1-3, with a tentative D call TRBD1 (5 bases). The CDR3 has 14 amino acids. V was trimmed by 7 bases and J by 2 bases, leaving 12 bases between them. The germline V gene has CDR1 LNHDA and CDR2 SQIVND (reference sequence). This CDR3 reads CASTQGTTGNTIYF. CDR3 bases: TGTGCCAGTACCCAGGGCACAACTGGAAACACCATATATTTT.

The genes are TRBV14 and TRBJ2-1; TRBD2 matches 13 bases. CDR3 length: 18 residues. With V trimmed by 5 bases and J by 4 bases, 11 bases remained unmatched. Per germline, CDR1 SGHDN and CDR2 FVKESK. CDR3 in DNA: TGTGCCAGCAGCTCGGGACTAGCGGGGCCTCTCAGGTACAATGAGCAGTTCTTC. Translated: CASSSGLAGPLRYNEQFF.

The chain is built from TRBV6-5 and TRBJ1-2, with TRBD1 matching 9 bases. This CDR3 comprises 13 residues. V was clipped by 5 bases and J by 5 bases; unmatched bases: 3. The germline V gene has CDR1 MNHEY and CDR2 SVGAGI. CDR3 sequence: CASSPGTGYGYTF. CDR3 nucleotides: TGTGCCAGCAGTCCCGGGACAGGGTATGGCTACACCTTC.

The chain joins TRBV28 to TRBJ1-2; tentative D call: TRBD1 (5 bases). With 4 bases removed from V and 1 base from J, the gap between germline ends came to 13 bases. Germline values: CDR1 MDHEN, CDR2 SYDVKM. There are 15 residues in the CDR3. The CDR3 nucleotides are TGTGCCAGCAGTTCCCGGACGACAGTTAACTATGGCTACACCTTC. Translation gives CASSSRTTVNYGYTF.

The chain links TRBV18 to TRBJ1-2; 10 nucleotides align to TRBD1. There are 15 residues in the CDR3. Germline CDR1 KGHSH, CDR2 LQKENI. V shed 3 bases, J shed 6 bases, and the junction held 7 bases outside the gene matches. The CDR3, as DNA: TGTGCCAGCTCACCTCCGGGACAGGGGTTAAATGGCTACACCTTC. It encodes CASSPPGQGLNGYTF.

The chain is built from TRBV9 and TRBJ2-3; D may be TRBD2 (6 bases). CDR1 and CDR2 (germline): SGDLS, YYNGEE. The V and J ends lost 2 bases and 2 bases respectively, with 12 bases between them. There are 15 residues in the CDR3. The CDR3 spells CASSVAGGYTDTQYF. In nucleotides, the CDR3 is TGTGCCAGCAGCGTGGCCGGGGGTTACACAGATACGCAGTATTTT. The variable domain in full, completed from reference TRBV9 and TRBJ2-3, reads DSGVTQTPKHLITATGQRVTLRCSPRSGDLSVYWYQQSLDQGLQFLIQYYNGEERAKGNILERFSAQQFPDLHSELNLSSLELGDSALYFCASSVAGGYTDTQYFGPGTRLTVL.

The CDR3 loop reads CASSAGGSSYNEQFF. The CDR3 DNA follows: TGTGCCAGCAGTGCGGGCGGGAGTAGTTACAATGAGCAGTTCTTC. The chain is built from TRBV9 and TRBJ2-1; 7 positions match TRBD2. This CDR3 is built from 15 residues. J gave up 4 bases and V 5 bases, and 9 bases lay outside the gene matches. Germline V CDR1 and CDR2: SGDLS, YYNGEE. Full variable domain (rest looked up from reference TRBV9 and TRBJ2-1): DSGVTQTPKHLITATGQRVTLRCSPRSGDLSVYWYQQSLDQGLQFLIQYYNGEERAKGNILERFSAQQFPDLHSELNLSSLELGDSALYFCASSAGGSSYNEQFFGPGTRLTVL.

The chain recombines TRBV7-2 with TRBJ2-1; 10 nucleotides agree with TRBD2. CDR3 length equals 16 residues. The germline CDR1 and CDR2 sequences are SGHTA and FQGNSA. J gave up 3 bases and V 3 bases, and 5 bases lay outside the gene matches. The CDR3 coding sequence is TGTGCCAGCAGCTTGGATAGCGGGAGGTTCTACAATGAGCAGTTCTTC. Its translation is CASSLDSGRFYNEQFF. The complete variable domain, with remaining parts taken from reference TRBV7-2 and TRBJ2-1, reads GAGVSQSPSNKVTEKGKDVELRCDPISGHTALYWYRQSLGQGLEFLIYFQGNSAPDKSGLPSDRFSAERTGGSVSTLTIQRTQQEDSAVYLCASSLDSGRFYNEQFFGPGTRLTVL.

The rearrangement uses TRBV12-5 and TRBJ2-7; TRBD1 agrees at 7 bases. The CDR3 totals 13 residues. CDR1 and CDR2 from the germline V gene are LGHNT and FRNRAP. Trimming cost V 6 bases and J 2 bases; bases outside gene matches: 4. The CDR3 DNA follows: TGTGCTAGTGGAGGGACAGCCGCCTACGAGCAGTACTTC. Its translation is CASGGTAAYEQYF.

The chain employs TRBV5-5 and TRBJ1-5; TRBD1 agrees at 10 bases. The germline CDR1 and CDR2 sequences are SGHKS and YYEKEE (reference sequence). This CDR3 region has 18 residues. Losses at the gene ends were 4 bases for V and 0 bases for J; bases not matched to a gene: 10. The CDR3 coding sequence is TGTGCCAGCAGCCTGGGGGACAGGGGAGATAGTAGCAATCAGCCCCAGCATTTT. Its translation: CASSLGDRGDSSNQPQHF.

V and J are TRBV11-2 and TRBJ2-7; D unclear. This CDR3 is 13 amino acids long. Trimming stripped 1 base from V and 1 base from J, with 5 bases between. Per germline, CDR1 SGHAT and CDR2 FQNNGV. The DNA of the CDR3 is TGTGCCAGCAGCTTAGCAAGGTCCTACGAGCAGTACTTC. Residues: CASSLARSYEQYF.

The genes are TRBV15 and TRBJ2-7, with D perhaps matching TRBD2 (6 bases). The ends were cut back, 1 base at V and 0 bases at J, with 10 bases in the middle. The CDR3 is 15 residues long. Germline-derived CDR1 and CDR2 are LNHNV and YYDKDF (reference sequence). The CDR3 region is CATSRGLGSSYEQYF. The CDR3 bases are TGTGCCACCAGCAGAGGGCTCGGGAGCTCCTACGAGCAGTACTTC.

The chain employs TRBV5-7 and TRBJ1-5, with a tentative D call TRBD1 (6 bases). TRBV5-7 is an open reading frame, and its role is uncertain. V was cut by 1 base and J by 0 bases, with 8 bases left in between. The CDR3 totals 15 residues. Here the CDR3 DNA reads TGTGCCAGCAGCTTGCGACAGGATAGCAATCAGCCCCAGCATTTT. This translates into CASSLRQDSNQPQHF.

Written as DNA, the CDR3 is TGTGCCAGCAGTCCCGAGACAGACATGAACACTGAAGCTTTCTTT. Translated: CASSPETDMNTEAFF. V usage is TRBV6-6 and J usage is TRBJ1-1, with a tentative D call TRBD1 (5 bases). This CDR3 is built from 15 residues. V shed 5 bases and J shed 0 bases, with 13 bases lying between them. Germline V CDR1 and CDR2: MNHNY, SVGAGI (reference sequence).

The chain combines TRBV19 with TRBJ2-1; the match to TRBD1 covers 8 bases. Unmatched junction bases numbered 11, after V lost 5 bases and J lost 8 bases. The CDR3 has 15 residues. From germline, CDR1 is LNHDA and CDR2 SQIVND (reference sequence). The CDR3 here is CASSESRDRRYEQFF. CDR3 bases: TGTGCCAGTAGTGAATCCCGGGACAGGAGGTATGAGCAGTTCTTC.

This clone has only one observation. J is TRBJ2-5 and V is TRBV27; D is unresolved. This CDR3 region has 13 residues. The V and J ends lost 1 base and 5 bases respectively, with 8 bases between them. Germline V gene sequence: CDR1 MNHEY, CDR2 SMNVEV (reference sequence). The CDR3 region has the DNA TGTGCCAGCAGTTTATGGGTTGCGGAGACCCAGTACTTC. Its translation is CASSLWVAETQYF.

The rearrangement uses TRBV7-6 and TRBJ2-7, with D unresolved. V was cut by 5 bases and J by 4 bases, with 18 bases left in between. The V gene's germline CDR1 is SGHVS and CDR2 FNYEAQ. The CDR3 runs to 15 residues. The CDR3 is CASSQYVLDKYEQYF. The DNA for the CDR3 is TGTGCCAGCAGCCAATATGTACTGGATAAATACGAGCAGTACTTC. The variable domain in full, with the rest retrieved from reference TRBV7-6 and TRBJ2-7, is GAGVSQSPRYKVTKRGQDVALRCDPISGHVSLYWYRQALGQGPEFLTYFNYEAQQDKSGLPNDRFSAERPEGSISTLTIQRTEQRDSAMYRCASSQYVLDKYEQYFGPGTRLTVT.

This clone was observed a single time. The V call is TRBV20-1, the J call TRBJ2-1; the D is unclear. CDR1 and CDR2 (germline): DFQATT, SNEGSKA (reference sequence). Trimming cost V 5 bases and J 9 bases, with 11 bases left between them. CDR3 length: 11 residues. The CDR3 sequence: CSARWGSEQFF. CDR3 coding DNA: TGCAGTGCTCGTTGGGGAAGTGAGCAGTTCTTC.

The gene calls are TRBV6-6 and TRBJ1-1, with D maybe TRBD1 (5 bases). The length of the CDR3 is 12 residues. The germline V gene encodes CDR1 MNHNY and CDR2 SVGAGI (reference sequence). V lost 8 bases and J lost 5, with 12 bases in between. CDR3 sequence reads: CASSEGLTEAFF. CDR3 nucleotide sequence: TGTGCCAGCTCCGAGGGGTTGACTGAAGCTTTCTTT.

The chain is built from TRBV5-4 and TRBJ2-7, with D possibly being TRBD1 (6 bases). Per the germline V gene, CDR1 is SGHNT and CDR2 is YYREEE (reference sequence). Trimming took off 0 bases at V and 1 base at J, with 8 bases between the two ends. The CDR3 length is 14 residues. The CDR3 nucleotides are TGTGCCAGCAGCTTGGCTGGACAGTCCTACGAGCAGTACTTC. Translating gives CASSLAGQSYEQYF. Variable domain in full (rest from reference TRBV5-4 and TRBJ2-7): ETGVTQSPTHLIKTRGQQVTLRCSSQSGHNTVSWYQQALGQGPQFIFQYYREEENGRGNFPPRFSGLQFPNYSSELNVNALELDDSALYLCASSLAGQSYEQYFGPGTRLTVT.

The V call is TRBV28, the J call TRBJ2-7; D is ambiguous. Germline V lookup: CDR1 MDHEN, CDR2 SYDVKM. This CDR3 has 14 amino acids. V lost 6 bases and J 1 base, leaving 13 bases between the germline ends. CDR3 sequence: CASRYEGPSYEQYF. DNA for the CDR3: TGTGCCAGCAGATATGAAGGGCCTTCCTACGAGCAGTACTTC.

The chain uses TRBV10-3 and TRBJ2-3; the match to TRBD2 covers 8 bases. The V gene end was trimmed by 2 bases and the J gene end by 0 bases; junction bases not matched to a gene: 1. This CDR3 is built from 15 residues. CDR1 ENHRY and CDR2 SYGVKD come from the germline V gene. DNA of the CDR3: TGTGCCATCAGTGAGACTAGCGGAAGCACAGATACGCAGTATTTT. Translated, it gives CAISETSGSTDTQYF.

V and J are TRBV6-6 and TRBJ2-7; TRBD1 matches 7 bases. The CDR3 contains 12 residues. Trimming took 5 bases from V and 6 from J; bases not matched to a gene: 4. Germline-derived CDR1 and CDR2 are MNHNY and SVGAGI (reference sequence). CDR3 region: CASSPGGAEQYF. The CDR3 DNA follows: TGTGCCAGCAGTCCAGGGGGAGCCGAGCAGTACTTC.

The DNA of the CDR3 is TGCGCCAGCAGCCAAGAAGTAATCAGGGACACTAGCACAGATACGCAGTATTTT. This translates into CASSQEVIRDTSTDTQYF. The chain uses TRBV4-1 and TRBJ2-3, with D tentatively TRBD1 (6 bases). The CDR3 covers 18 residues. The germline CDR1 and CDR2 sequences are MGHRA and YSYEKL. V was cut by 0 bases and J by 0 bases, with 16 bases left in between.

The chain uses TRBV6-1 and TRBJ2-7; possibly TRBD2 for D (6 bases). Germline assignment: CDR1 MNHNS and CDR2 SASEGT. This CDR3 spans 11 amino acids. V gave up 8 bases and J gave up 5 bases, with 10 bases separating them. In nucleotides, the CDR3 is TGTGCCAGCTACTGGGGGGACGAGCAGTACTTC. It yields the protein CASYWGDEQYF.

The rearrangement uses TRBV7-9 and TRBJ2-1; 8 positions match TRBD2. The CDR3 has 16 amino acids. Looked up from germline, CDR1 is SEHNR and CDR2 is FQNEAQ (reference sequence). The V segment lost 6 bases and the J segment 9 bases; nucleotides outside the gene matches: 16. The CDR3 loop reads CASRPNGAGAGVEQFF. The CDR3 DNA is TGTGCCAGCAGACCGAACGGAGCGGGAGCGGGGGTTGAGCAGTTCTTC.

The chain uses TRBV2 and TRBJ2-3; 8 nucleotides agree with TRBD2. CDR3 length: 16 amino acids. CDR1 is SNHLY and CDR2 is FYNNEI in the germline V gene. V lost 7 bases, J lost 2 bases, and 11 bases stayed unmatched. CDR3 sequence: CASIVTGGPNTDTQYF. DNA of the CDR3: TGTGCCAGCATTGTGACGGGAGGGCCAAACACAGATACGCAGTATTTT.